This is a list of T cell receptor beta chains from one sample in a study of response to subunit inactivated influenza vaccine. Each CDR3 protein gets one entry after TCRdb re-called the RT-PCR reads with MiXCR. Of hundreds of thousands of distinct CDR3 sequences in the sample, approximately 15% were seen once. This specimen consisted of PBMCs from blood, obtained less than 15 days before vaccination. The receptors here all came from a man between 50 and 59 years old who received an inactivated influenza vaccine. CDR3s include the opening cysteine and the closing phenylalanine or tryptophan. Each record gives: clone size, J gene, V gene, CDR3 length, D gene, CDR3 protein, CDR3 DNA. The D gene is left open where the match is weak. Rows may omit the clone size; those that give it use once, few, many or a size class.

many	TRBJ2-7	TRBV18	18	TRBD2	CASSSRRPGLAPSYEQYF	TGTGCCAGCTCAAGCCGACGACCGGGACTAGCCCCATCATACGAGCAGTACTTC
few	TRBJ2-5	TRBV11-2	13	NA	CASSRERQETQYF	TGTGCCAGCAGTCGGGAGAGGCAAGAGACCCAGTACTTC
NA	TRBJ2-7	TRBV29-1	14	NA	CSVWGSSSFYEQYF	TGCAGCGTATGGGGGTCCTCCAGTTTCTACGAGCAGTACTTC
many	TRBJ1-1	TRBV3-1	14	NA	CASSQDGGTSEAFF	TGTGCCAGCAGCCAAGATGGGGGGACCTCTGAAGCTTTCTTT
NA	TRBJ2-7	TRBV20-1	14	NA	CSARDPRGAGEQYF	TGCAGTGCTAGAGATCCCCGGGGGGCGGGTGAGCAGTACTTC
NA	TRBJ2-5	TRBV5-1	15	TRBD2	CASSSSGTSQETQYF	TGCGCCAGCAGCTCTAGCGGGACTAGCCAAGAGACCCAGTACTTC
NA	TRBJ2-3	TRBV7-8	17	TRBD2	CASSPYGAGVFVDTQYF	TGTGCCAGCAGCCCCTATGGCGCGGGAGTGTTTGTAGATACGCAGTATTTT
NA	TRBJ2-2	TRBV4-2	16	TRBD2	CASSQVGLENTGELFF	TGTGCCAGCAGCCAAGTGGGACTAGAGAACACCGGGGAGCTGTTTTTT
NA	TRBJ1-1	TRBV7-6	17	NA	CASSLDGTAPGVTEAFF	TGTGCCAGCAGCTTAGATGGAACAGCCCCGGGTGTGACTGAAGCTTTCTTT
NA	TRBJ2-7	TRBV7-6	15	TRBD2	CASSFGGGYLYEQYF	TGTGCCAGCAGCTTCGGCGGGGGGTACCTCTACGAGCAGTACTTC
NA	TRBJ2-2	TRBV12-3/TRBV12-4	14	NA	CASSLGQNLGELFF	TGTGCCAGCAGTTTAGGACAGAACCTAGGGGAGCTGTTTTTT
many	TRBJ2-1	TRBV2	15	TRBD2	CASRELAGTYNEQFF	TGTGCCAGCAGAGAACTAGCGGGGACGTACAATGAGCAGTTCTTC
few	TRBJ1-3	TRBV12-3/TRBV12-4	16	NA	CASSRTVGYSGNTIYF	TGTGCCAGCAGTCGGACGGTCGGCTACTCTGGAAACACCATATATTTT
NA	TRBJ2-1	TRBV11-2	15	TRBD2	CASSFYPSGTYEQFF	TGTGCCAGCAGCTTCTATCCTAGCGGGACCTATGAGCAGTTCTTC
NA	TRBJ1-1	TRBV18	14	NA	CASSPPSGYAGAFF	TGTGCCAGCTCACCACCATCCGGGTACGCAGGAGCTTTCTTT
many	TRBJ2-1	TRBV19	15	NA	CASSILRTRNNEQFF	TGTGCCAGTAGTATTCTCCGGACACGGAACAATGAGCAGTTCTTC
few	TRBJ2-7	TRBV2	13	NA	CASAEWGNHEQYF	TGTGCCAGCGCTGAATGGGGGAACCACGAGCAGTACTTC
few	TRBJ2-7	TRBV4-3	15	TRBD1	CASSQVRTGPYEQYF	TGCGCCAGCAGCCAAGTCCGGACAGGACCCTACGAGCAGTACTTC
few	TRBJ2-6	TRBV4-2	18	TRBD1	CASSPRQGVPSGANVLTF	TGTGCCAGCAGCCCCCGACAGGGGGTCCCCTCTGGGGCCAACGTCCTGACTTTC
few	TRBJ1-2	TRBV7-2	13	NA	CASSLDLKGGYTF	TGTGCCAGCAGCTTAGACCTGAAGGGTGGCTACACCTTC
NA	TRBJ2-2	TRBV4-2	15	NA	CASSQVGRGTGELFF	TGTGCCAGCAGCCAAGTCGGAAGGGGCACCGGGGAGCTGTTTTTT
few	TRBJ2-3	TRBV7-3	12	NA	CASSDSVDTQYF	TGTGCCAGCAGCGATTCTGTGGATACGCAGTATTTT
few	TRBJ2-3	TRBV20-1	14	NA	CSAITRSNVDTQYF	TGCAGTGCCATAACTAGATCTAACGTAGATACGCAGTATTTT
NA	TRBJ1-2	TRBV12-3/TRBV12-4	14	NA	CASSLAVGVYGYTF	TGTGCCAGCAGTTTAGCTGTAGGGGTTTATGGCTACACCTTC
NA	TRBJ2-1	TRBV11-2	14	NA	CASTRQAFYNEQFF	TGTGCCAGCACGCGACAGGCCTTCTACAATGAGCAGTTCTTC
NA	TRBJ2-1	TRBV7-2	12	NA	CASSFLSTEQFF	TGTGCCAGCAGCTTTCTTAGCACTGAGCAGTTCTTC
once	TRBJ2-3	TRBV7-8	17	TRBD2	CASSLAGLAETTDTQYF	TGTGCCAGCAGCTTAGCCGGACTAGCGGAGACCACAGATACGCAGTATTTT
few	TRBJ2-7	TRBV25-1	14	NA	CASSPTETTYEQYF	TGTGCCAGCAGTCCTACCGAGACCACGTACGAGCAGTACTTC
few	TRBJ1-1	TRBV29-1	13	NA	CSVVLGLNTEAFF	TGCAGCGTTGTTCTGGGGTTGAACACTGAAGCTTTCTTT
NA	TRBJ2-7	TRBV28	11	TRBD1	CATKTGSEQYF	TGTGCCACCAAGACAGGGTCCGAGCAGTACTTC
NA	TRBJ2-2	TRBV4-2	20	TRBD2	CASSQGWGVAGGQSTGELFF	TGTGCCAGCAGCCAAGGGTGGGGAGTAGCGGGGGGCCAAAGCACCGGGGAGCTGTTTTTT
few	TRBJ1-2	TRBV2	14	NA	CASRGQTRPYGYTF	TGTGCCAGCAGGGGGCAAACTAGACCCTATGGCTACACCTTC
many	TRBJ2-2	TRBV29-1	14	NA	CSARTAMNTGELFF	TGCAGCGCCCGGACGGCCATGAACACCGGGGAGCTGTTTTTT
few	TRBJ1-1	TRBV6-2/TRBV6-3	13	NA	CASRSDKNTEAFF	TGTGCCAGCAGATCGGACAAGAACACTGAAGCTTTCTTT
NA	TRBJ1-2	TRBV18	13	TRBD1	CASSEDRGHGYTF	TGTGCCAGCTCAGAAGACAGGGGGCATGGCTACACCTTC
NA	TRBJ2-3	TRBV2	15	TRBD1	CASSEGTGFTDTQYF	TGTGCCAGCAGTGAGGGGACAGGTTTCACAGATACGCAGTATTTT
NA	TRBJ1-2	TRBV9	15	NA	CASSVEIGDNYGYTF	TGTGCCAGCAGCGTAGAAATAGGGGACAACTATGGCTACACCTTC
NA	TRBJ2-4	TRBV7-6	15	TRBD1	CASSQGQGAQNIQYF	TGTGCCAGCAGCCAGGGACAGGGGGCTCAAAACATTCAGTACTTC
many	TRBJ1-5	TRBV4-1	15	NA	CASSQNEYYNQPQHF	TGCGCCAGCAGCCAAAATGAGTACTACAATCAGCCCCAGCATTTT
NA	TRBJ2-1	TRBV4-2	16	TRBD2	CASSPRSGGSYNEQFF	TGTGCCAGCAGCCCCCGTTCGGGGGGAAGTTACAATGAGCAGTTCTTC
many	TRBJ2-1	TRBV7-8	17	TRBD2	CASSLASRTRSYNEQFF	TGTGCCAGCAGCTTAGCGTCACGGACTAGATCCTACAATGAGCAGTTCTTC
NA	TRBJ1-5	TRBV7-9	14	NA	CASSYQGGNQPQHF	TGTGCCAGCAGTTATCAGGGCGGGAATCAGCCCCAGCATTTT
NA	TRBJ2-5	TRBV7-9	14	NA	CASSSSPAWETQYF	TGTGCCAGCAGCTCGTCCCCCGCTTGGGAAACCCAGTACTTC
NA	TRBJ1-1	TRBV29-1	13	TRBD1	CSVEGQGDTEAFF	TGCAGCGTTGAAGGGCAGGGGGACACTGAAGCTTTCTTT
NA	TRBJ1-2	TRBV20-1	12	NA	CSATGRNYGYTF	TGCAGTGCCACCGGACGGAACTATGGCTACACCTTC
NA	TRBJ2-7	TRBV27	13	NA	CASRVSGTVEQYF	TGTGCCAGCAGAGTAAGCGGGACAGTTGAGCAGTACTTC
few	TRBJ2-5	TRBV25-1	14	TRBD1	CASCPGTGRETQYF	TGTGCCAGCTGCCCCGGGACAGGTCGAGAGACCCAGTACTTC
NA	TRBJ2-2	TRBV4-1	19	TRBD1	CASSPVPGQGAFFPGELFF	TGCGCCAGCAGCCCTGTCCCGGGACAGGGGGCCTTTTTTCCCGGGGAGCTGTTTTTT
few	TRBJ2-1	TRBV20-1	17	TRBD2	CSALDRAGTSGYNEQFF	TGCAGTGCATTGGACAGGGCCGGGACTAGCGGTTACAATGAGCAGTTCTTC
NA	TRBJ2-2	TRBV10-3	19	TRBD1	CTISVVTLVGDRNTGELFF	TGTACCATCAGTGTCGTTACGTTAGTGGGGGACAGGAACACCGGGGAGCTGTTTTTT
NA	TRBJ2-5	TRBV19	16	TRBD1	CASSARAGGHQETQYF	TGTGCCAGTAGCGCCCGGGCAGGGGGCCACCAAGAGACCCAGTACTTC
NA	TRBJ2-7	TRBV27	12	NA	CAIPGGPREQYF	TGTGCCATTCCCGGAGGGCCGCGCGAGCAGTACTTC
few	TRBJ2-7	TRBV3-1	14	TRBD2	CASSQGAGDSEQYF	TGTGCCAGCAGCCAAGGGGCGGGAGACTCCGAGCAGTACTTC
few	TRBJ2-1	TRBV7-2	15	TRBD2	CASSHASGSFAEQFF	TGTGCCAGCAGCCACGCTAGCGGGAGCTTTGCTGAGCAGTTCTTC
few	TRBJ1-1	TRBV7-2	16	NA	CASSPRGGRGSTEAFF	TGTGCCAGCAGCCCCCGCGGGGGTAGGGGCAGCACTGAAGCTTTCTTT
many	TRBJ2-7	TRBV12-3/TRBV12-4	13	NA	CASSLVGSYEQYF	TGTGCCAGCAGTTTAGTCGGCTCCTACGAGCAGTACTTC
many	TRBJ2-7	TRBV12-3/TRBV12-4	13	NA	CASSLGGVYEQYF	TGTGCCAGCAGTTTAGGGGGTGTCTACGAGCAGTACTTC
few	TRBJ1-3	TRBV10-3	11	NA	CATTTGNTIYF	TGTGCCACCACCACTGGAAACACCATATATTTT